The present TCR beta chain was sequenced within a study of human T cells and chemical hapten exposure. The time point is: pre-sensitization, week 0. Stated treatment: therapeutic diphenylcyclopropenone sensitization with weekly scalp DPC. Via MiXCR, TCRdb re-called the RACE reads, giving one row per CDR3 protein. This sample has about 290,000 distinct CDR3 sequences; around 7.3% occur once, and the top ten carry 1.2%. Germline loops: CDR1 SGHRS, CDR2 YFSETQ. Between the trimmed V and J ends, which lost 4 bases and 3 bases, there was a span of 7 bases. The CDR3 has 13 residues. Sequenced material: whole blood, taken in connection with sensitization to the hapten diphenylcyclopropenone (DPC). The clonotype originates from a man between 18 and 35 years old with alopecia areata. Some clones in this sample may be carry-over from other donors' samples. The V gene is TRBV5-1, the J gene TRBJ2-2, with D perhaps TRBD2 (5 bases). The CDR3 sequence: CASSMEDTGELFF. CDR3 DNA: TGCGCCAGCAGCATGGAGGACACCGGGGAGCTGTTTTTT.